The 3 T cell receptor beta chains given below trace back to one sample, sequenced in a study of T cell changes during pregnancy in multiple sclerosis. The data were produced by immunoSEQ multiplex PCR, yet TCRdb's version contains in-frame clones alone and is incomplete. Among 60,000 to 70,000 clones listed, approximately 91% were seen once. Sample: peripheral blood, taken in the second trimester of pregnancy. The receptors shown here come from a female donor with multiple sclerosis, enrolled in a pregnancy study.

The V and J genes are TRBV4-3 and TRBJ1-4; a weak D match, TRBD1 (6 bases). Trimming took off 5 bases at V and 2 bases at J, with 15 bases between the two ends. Germline CDR1 LGHNA, CDR2 YSLEER. The CDR3 sequence is 16 residues long. The CDR3 DNA sequence: TGCGCCAGCAGCACCGGGACACAATACACTAATGAAAAACTGTTTTTT. Its translation: CASSTGTQYTNEKLFF.

This chain uses TRBV7-8 with TRBJ1-1; D is undetermined. CDR1 is SGHVS, CDR2 FQNEAQ, per germline. This CDR3 is 15 amino acids long. Deletions cut 0 bases from V and 9 bases from J, with 17 bases between. The CDR3 bases are TGTGCCAGCAGCTTAGCCGAGGATCGCCAATCTCAAGCTTTCTTT. The encoded protein is CASSLAEDRQSQAFF.

V is TRBV5-6 and J is TRBJ1-1; 8 nucleotides agree with TRBD1. The CDR3 extends over 17 amino acids. Unmatched junction bases numbered 15, after V lost 4 bases and J lost 4 bases. Per germline, CDR1 SGHDT and CDR2 YYEEEE. This CDR3 is CASSLLDRAESSTEAFF. DNA of the CDR3: TGTGCCAGCAGCCTGCTGGACAGGGCTGAGTCGAGCACTGAAGCTTTCTTT.